This T cell receptor (beta chain) was sequenced during a study of human T cells and chemical hapten exposure. Background on the study: The study sensitized with 2% DPC on a 2 cm by 2 cm patch of upper inner arm skin. Mostly female patients had alopecia areata, totalis or universalis.

The time point here: patch test 1, 2 weeks after DPC sensitization. The treatment here: therapeutic diphenylcyclopropenone sensitization with weekly scalp DPC. The template was total RNA from unfractionated whole blood. V was clipped by 7 bases and J by 6 bases, with 10 bases between them. The CDR3 totals 12 residues. From germline, CDR1 is MNHNS and CDR2 SASEGT. The library labeled individual cDNA molecules by adding unique molecular identifiers to them. Via MiXCR, TCRdb re-called the RACE reads, giving one row per CDR3 protein. The data hold around 120,000 distinct CDR3 sequences, with approximately 13% observed a single time.

The receptor comes from a man aged 18 to 30 with alopecia areata. Some clones in this sample may be carry-over from other donors' samples. The sequences come from whole blood, collected in connection with sensitization to the hapten diphenylcyclopropenone (DPC). The V gene is TRBV6-1, the J gene TRBJ2-1; D may be TRBD1 (5 bases). In nucleotides, the CDR3 is TGTGCCAGCACGGACACTCCCAATGAGCAGTTCTTC. As protein: CASTDTPNEQFF.